The 12 T cell receptor beta chains in this list originate from one sample, sequenced in a study of CD8+ T cells in alopecia areata. Once RNA had been extracted, it was reverse transcribed into cDNA to act as the sequencing template. Generated by immunoSEQ multiplex PCR, the TCRdb table keeps only in-frame clones and is missing some. In the table there are approximately 160,000 clones, around 60% of which are singletons. Described treatment: oral pan-JAK inhibitor, 5-10 mg twice daily. Sequencing used CD4+ T cells sorted from blood, obtained at week 24, from a patient treated with tofacitinib. The source of these receptors is a human donor with alopecia areata.

The chain has TRBV5-1 and TRBJ2-7; TRBD2 matches at 10 bases. The CDR3 loop spans 18 amino acids. Per the germline V gene, CDR1 is SGHRS and CDR2 is YFSETQ. The trim removed 1 base at V and 4 bases at J, leaving 14 bases unmatched. The CDR3, as DNA: TGCGCCAGCAGCTTGCAGGGGGCCGGACTAGCGGCAACTTACGAGCAGTACTTC. It codes for CASSLQGAGLAATYEQYF. The variable domain in full, completed from reference TRBV5-1 and TRBJ2-7, reads KAGVTQTPRYLIKTRGQQVTLSCSPISGHRSVSWYQQTPGQGLQFLFEYFSETQRNKGNFPGRFSGRQFSNSRSEMNVSTLELGDSALYLCASSLQGAGLAATYEQYFGPGTRLTVT.

The V and J genes are TRBV23-1 and TRBJ1-6; D gene ambiguous. Being an ORF, TRBV23-1 has a function that is uncertain. This CDR3 contains 13 residues. V gave up 0 bases and J gave up 7 bases, with 4 bases separating them. The CDR3 region has the DNA TGCGCCAGCAGTCAATCTTCAAATTCACCCCTCCACTTT. It yields the protein CASSQSSNSPLHF.

The rearrangement links TRBV29-1 to TRBJ1-2; D is unresolved. CDR3 size: 11 residues. The V gene's germline CDR1 is SQVTM and CDR2 ANQGSEA. The CDR3 loop is CSSEENYGYTF. CDR3 coding DNA: TGCTCAAGTGAAGAAAACTATGGCTACACCTTC.

This chain uses TRBV29-1 with TRBJ2-7; D gene unclear. Germline V gene data show CDR1 as SQVTM and CDR2 as ANQGSEA. V was clipped by 7 bases and J by 5 bases, with 15 bases between them. This CDR3 is 12 amino acids long. CDR3 protein: CSATMTWHEQYF. The CDR3, as DNA: TGCAGCGCAACAATGACCTGGCACGAGCAGTACTTC.

The rearrangement uses TRBV5-1 and TRBJ2-5; TRBD1 agrees at 7 bases. J lost 4 bases, V lost 2 bases, and 14 bases had no gene match. This CDR3 region has 17 residues. Germline V gene data show CDR1 as SGHRS and CDR2 as YFSETQ. The CDR3 DNA sequence: TGCGCCAGCAGCTTCACCTCCGGACAGGCCTACACAGAGACCCAGTACTTC. It codes for CASSFTSGQAYTETQYF.

The chain combines TRBV5-6 with TRBJ2-5; 7 positions match TRBD2. CDR1 is SGHDT, CDR2 YYEEEE, per germline. Trimming at V came to 3 bases and at J to 5 bases, leaving 4 bases not matched to a gene. The CDR3 is 13 residues long. The DNA of the CDR3 is TGTGCCAGCAGCTGGCCCGGGGGGGAGACCCAGTACTTC. Translation: CASSWPGGETQYF.

The V call is TRBV7-9, the J call TRBJ2-7, with D tentatively TRBD2 (6 bases). Germline CDR1 SEHNR, CDR2 FQNEAQ (reference sequence). Trimming removed 1 base at V and 5 bases at J, with 18 bases between. This CDR3 is 16 amino acids long. The CDR3 loop is CASSLVGPGEVDEQYF. CDR3 DNA sequence: TGTGCCAGCAGCTTAGTGGGCCCGGGGGAGGTCGACGAGCAGTACTTC.

CDR3 sequence (DNA): TGTGCCAGCAGTTCCATCTCCGGGGGTATCCAGACCCAGCATTTT. Residues: CASSSISGGIQTQHF. This rearrangement joins TRBV6-6 to TRBJ1-5; the D gene is possibly TRBD1 (5 bases). V lost 4 bases and J lost 11, with 21 bases in between. Germline CDR1 and CDR2: MNHNY and SVGAGI (reference sequence). The CDR3 is 15 residues long.

V and J are TRBV29-1 and TRBJ2-7; TRBD1 might be the D (7 bases). The CDR3 extends over 13 amino acids. The V gene's germline CDR1 is SQVTM and CDR2 ANQGSEA. Trimming removed 6 bases from V and 3 bases from J, with 15 bases in between. The CDR3 reads CSVGGDRDYEQYF. The CDR3 coding sequence is TGCAGCGTGGGCGGGGACAGAGACTACGAGCAGTACTTC.

The genes are TRBV19 and TRBJ1-4; D unclear. This CDR3 region has 11 residues. The germline V and J ends were trimmed by 11 bases and 5 bases, with 9 bases remaining between them. Looked up from germline, CDR1 is LNHDA and CDR2 is SQIVND (reference sequence). CDR3 in DNA: TGTGCCTCCAGGAAAAATGAAAAACTGTTTTTT. It yields the protein CASRKNEKLFF. Based on the CDR3 plus reference TRBV19 and TRBJ1-4, the full variable domain is DGGITQSPKYLFRKEGQNVTLSCEQNLNHDAMYWYRQDPGQGLRLIYYSQIVNDFQKGDIAEGYSVSREKKESFPLTVTSAQKNPTAFYLCASRKNEKLFFGSGTQLSVL.

The chain links TRBV30 to TRBJ1-5; TRBD1 might be the D (6 bases). V lost 2 bases, J lost 4 bases, and 9 bases lay in between. The CDR3 is 13 residues long. Per germline, CDR1 GTSNPN and CDR2 SVGIG (reference sequence). CDR3 DNA: TGTGCCTGGAGTACAGGGAGAAATCAGCCCCAGCATTTT. This sequence encodes CAWSTGRNQPQHF. Based on the CDR3 plus reference TRBV30 and TRBJ1-5, the full variable domain is SQTIHQWPATLVQPVGSPLSLECTVEGTSNPNLYWYRQAAGRGLQLLFYSVGIGQISSEVPQNLSASRPQDRQFILSSKKLLLSDSGFYLCAWSTGRNQPQHFGDGTRLSIL.

The CDR3 here is CSVGRDTDTQYF. Here the CDR3 DNA reads TGCAGCGTTGGTCGGGACACAGATACGCAGTATTTT. J is TRBJ2-3 and V is TRBV29-1, with D possibly TRBD2 on 5 matching bases. The V and J ends lost 4 bases and 2 bases respectively, with 7 bases between them. Germline CDR1 is SQVTM and CDR2 is ANQGSEA. The CDR3 runs 12 residues.